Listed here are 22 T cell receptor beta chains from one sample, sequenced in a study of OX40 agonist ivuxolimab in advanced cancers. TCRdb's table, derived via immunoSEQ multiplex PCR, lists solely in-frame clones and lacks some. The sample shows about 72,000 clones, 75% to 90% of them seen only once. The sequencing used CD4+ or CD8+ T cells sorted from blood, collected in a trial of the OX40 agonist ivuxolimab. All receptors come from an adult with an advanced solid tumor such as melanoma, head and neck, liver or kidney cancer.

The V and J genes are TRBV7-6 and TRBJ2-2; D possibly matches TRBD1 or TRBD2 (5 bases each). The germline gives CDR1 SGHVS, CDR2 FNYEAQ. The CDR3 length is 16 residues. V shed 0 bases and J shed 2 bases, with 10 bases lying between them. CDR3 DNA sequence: TGTGCCAGCAGCTTAGCTCCGGGACCCAACACCGGGGAGCTGTTTTTT. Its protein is CASSLAPGPNTGELFF.

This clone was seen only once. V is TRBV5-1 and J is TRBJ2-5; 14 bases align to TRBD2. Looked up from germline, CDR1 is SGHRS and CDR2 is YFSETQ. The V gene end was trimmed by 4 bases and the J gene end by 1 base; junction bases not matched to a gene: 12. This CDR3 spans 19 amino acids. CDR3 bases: TGCGCCAGCAGCAGAGGACCCGGCGGGACTAGCGGGGGCCAAGAGACCCAGTACTTC. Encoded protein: CASSRGPGGTSGGQETQYF. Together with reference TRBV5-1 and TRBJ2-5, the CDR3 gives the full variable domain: KAGVTQTPRYLIKTRGQQVTLSCSPISGHRSVSWYQQTPGQGLQFLFEYFSETQRNKGNFPGRFSGRQFSNSRSEMNVSTLELGDSALYLCASSRGPGGTSGGQETQYFGPGTRLLVL.

In DNA, the CDR3 is TGTGCCAGCAGTGGATCGAGCACAGATACGCAGTATTTT. This sequence encodes CASSGSSTDTQYF. This chain uses TRBV2 with TRBJ2-3; D remains unclear. The germline V and J ends were trimmed by 4 bases and 0 bases, with 5 bases remaining between them. This CDR3 region has 13 residues. The germline V gene has CDR1 SNHLY and CDR2 FYNNEI.

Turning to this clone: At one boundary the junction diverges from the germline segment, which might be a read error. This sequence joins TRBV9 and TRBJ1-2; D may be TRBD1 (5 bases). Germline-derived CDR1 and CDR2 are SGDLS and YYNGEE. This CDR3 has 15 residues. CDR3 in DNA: TGTGCCAGCAGCGTAGTAGGGAATGGGGACTACGGCTACACCTTC. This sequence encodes CASSVVGNGDYGYTF.

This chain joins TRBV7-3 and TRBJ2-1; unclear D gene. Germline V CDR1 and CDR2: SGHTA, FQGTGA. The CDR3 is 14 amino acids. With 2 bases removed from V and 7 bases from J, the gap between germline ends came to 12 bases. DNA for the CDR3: TGTGCCAGCAGCTTAGGCAGGTCCTCAAATGAGCAGTTCTTC. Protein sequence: CASSLGRSSNEQFF. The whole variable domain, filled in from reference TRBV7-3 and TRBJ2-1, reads GAGVSQTPSNKVTEKGKYVELRCDPISGHTALYWYRQSLGQGPEFLIYFQGTGAADDSGLPNDRFFAVRPEGSVSTLKIQRTERGDSAVYLCASSLGRSSNEQFFGPGTRLTVL.

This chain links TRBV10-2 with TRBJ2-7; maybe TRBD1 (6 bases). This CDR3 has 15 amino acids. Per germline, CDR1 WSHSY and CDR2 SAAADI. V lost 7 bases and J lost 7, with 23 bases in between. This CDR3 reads CASNTGIAATGEQYF. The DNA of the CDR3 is TGCGCCAGCAATACAGGGATTGCGGCTACGGGTGAGCAGTACTTC.

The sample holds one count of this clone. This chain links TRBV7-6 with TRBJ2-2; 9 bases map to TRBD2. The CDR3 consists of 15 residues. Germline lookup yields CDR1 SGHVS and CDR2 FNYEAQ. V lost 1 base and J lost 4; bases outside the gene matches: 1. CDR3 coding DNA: TGTGCCAGCAGCTTAGGCGGGAGGGCCACCGGGGAGCTGTTTTTT. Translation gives CASSLGGRATGELFF.

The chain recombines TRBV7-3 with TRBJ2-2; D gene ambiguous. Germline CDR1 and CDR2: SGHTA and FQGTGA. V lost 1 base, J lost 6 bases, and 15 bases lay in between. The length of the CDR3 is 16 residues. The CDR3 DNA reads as TGTGCCAGCAGCTTAAAAGGGAATAGTAACGCCGGGGAGCTGTTTTTT. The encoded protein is CASSLKGNSNAGELFF.

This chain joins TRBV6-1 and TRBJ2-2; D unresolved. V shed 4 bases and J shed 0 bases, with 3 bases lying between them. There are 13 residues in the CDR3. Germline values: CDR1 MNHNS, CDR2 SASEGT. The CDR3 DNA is TGTGCCAGCAGTGCAACGAACACCGGGGAGCTGTTTTTT. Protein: CASSATNTGELFF.

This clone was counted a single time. The CDR3 is CASSPLGGRSYGYTF. CDR3 sequence (DNA): TGTGCCAGCTCACCATTGGGAGGCCGGTCGTATGGCTACACCTTC. The gene calls are TRBV18 and TRBJ1-2; D ambiguous. The germline gives CDR1 KGHSH, CDR2 LQKENI. The V end lost 2 bases, the J end lost 5 bases, and 15 bases lay between the germline ends. This CDR3 is built from 15 residues.

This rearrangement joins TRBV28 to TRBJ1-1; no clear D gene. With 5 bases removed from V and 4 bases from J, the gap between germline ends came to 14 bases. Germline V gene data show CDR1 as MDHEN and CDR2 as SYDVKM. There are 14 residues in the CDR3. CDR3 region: CASSVPVGITEAFF. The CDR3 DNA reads TGTGCCAGCAGTGTTCCTGTAGGGATCACTGAAGCTTTCTTT.

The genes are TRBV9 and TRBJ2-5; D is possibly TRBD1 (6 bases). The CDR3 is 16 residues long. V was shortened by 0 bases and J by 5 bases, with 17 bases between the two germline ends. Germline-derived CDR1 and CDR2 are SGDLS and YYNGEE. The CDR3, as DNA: TGTGCCAGCAGCGTAGGGGCAGGGGTCGAAGTTGAGACCCAGTACTTC. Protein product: CASSVGAGVEVETQYF.

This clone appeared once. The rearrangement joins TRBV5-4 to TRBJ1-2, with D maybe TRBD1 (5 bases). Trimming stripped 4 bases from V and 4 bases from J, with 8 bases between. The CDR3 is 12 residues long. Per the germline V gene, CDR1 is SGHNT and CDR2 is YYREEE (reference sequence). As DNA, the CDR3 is TGTGCCAGCAGCATAGACAGCTATGGCTACACCTTC. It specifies CASSIDSYGYTF.

CDR3 region: CASRELKGANVLTF. In nucleotides, the CDR3 is TGTGCCAGCCGGGAACTAAAGGGGGCCAACGTCCTGACTTTC. V usage is TRBV6-1 and J usage is TRBJ2-6, with a tentative D call TRBD2 (5 bases). Germline V CDR1 and CDR2: MNHNS, SASEGT. The germline V and J ends were trimmed by 8 bases and 4 bases, with 12 bases remaining between them. CDR3 length: 14 residues.

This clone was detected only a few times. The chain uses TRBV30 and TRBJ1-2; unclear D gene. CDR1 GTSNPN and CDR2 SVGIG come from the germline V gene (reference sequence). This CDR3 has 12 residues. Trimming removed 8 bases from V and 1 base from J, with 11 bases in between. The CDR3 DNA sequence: TGTGCCACCCTCCCACGTAACTATGGCTACACCTTC. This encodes CATLPRNYGYTF.

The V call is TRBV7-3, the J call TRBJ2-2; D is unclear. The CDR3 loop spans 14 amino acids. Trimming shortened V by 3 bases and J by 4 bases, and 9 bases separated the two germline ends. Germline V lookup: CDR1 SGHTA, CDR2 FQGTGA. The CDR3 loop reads CASSFHKGTGELFF. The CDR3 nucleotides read TGTGCCAGCAGCTTCCACAAGGGCACCGGGGAGCTGTTTTTT.

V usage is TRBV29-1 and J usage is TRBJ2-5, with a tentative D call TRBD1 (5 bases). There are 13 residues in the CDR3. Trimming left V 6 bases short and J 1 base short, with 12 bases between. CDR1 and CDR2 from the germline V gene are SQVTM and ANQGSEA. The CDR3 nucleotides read TGCAGCGTCCCCTGGGGCAGCCAAGAGACCCAGTACTTC. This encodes CSVPWGSQETQYF. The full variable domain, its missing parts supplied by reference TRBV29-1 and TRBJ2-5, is SAVISQKPSRDICQRGTSLTIQCQVDSQVTMMFWYRQQPGQSLTLIATANQGSEATYESGFVIDKFPISRPNLTFSTLTVSNMSPEDSSIYLCSVPWGSQETQYFGPGTRLLVL.

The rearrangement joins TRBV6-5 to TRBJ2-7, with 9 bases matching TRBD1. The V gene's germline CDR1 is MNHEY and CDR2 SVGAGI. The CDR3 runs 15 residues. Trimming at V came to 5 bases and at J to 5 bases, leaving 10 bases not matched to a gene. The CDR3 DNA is TGTGCCAGCAGTCGAGGAGGGACAGGGAGCGACGAGCAGTACTTC. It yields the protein CASSRGGTGSDEQYF.

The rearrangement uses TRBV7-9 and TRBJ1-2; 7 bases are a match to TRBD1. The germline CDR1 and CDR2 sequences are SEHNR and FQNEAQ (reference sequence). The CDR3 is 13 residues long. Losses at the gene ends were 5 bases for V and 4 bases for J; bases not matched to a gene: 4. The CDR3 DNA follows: TGTGCCAGCAGCCGGGACAGCTTCTATGGCTACACCTTC. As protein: CASSRDSFYGYTF.

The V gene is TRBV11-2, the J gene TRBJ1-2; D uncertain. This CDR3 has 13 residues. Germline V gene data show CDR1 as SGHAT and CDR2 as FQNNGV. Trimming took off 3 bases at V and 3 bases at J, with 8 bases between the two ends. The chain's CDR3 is CASSFGRYYGYTF. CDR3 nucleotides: TGTGCCAGCAGCTTCGGCAGGTACTATGGCTACACCTTC. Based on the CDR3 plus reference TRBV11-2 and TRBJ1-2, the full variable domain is EAGVAQSPRYKIIEKRQSVAFWCNPISGHATLYWYQQILGQGPKLLIQFQNNGVVDDSQLPKDRFSAERLKGVDSTLKIQPAKLEDSAVYLCASSFGRYYGYTFGSGTRLTVV.

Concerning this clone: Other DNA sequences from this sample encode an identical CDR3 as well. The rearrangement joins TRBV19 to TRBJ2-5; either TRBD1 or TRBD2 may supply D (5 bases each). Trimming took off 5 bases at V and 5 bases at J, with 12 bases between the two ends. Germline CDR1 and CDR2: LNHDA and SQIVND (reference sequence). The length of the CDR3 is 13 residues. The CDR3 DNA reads TGTGCCAGTAGTTTCCGGGACCGCGAGACCCAGTACTTC. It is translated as CASSFRDRETQYF.

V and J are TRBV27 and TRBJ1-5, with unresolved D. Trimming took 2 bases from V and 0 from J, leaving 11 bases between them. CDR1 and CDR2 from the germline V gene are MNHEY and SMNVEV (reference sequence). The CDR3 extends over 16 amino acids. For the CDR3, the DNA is TGTGCCAGCAGTTTACGGCCACCCTATAGCAATCAGCCCCAGCATTTT. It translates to CASSLRPPYSNQPQHF.